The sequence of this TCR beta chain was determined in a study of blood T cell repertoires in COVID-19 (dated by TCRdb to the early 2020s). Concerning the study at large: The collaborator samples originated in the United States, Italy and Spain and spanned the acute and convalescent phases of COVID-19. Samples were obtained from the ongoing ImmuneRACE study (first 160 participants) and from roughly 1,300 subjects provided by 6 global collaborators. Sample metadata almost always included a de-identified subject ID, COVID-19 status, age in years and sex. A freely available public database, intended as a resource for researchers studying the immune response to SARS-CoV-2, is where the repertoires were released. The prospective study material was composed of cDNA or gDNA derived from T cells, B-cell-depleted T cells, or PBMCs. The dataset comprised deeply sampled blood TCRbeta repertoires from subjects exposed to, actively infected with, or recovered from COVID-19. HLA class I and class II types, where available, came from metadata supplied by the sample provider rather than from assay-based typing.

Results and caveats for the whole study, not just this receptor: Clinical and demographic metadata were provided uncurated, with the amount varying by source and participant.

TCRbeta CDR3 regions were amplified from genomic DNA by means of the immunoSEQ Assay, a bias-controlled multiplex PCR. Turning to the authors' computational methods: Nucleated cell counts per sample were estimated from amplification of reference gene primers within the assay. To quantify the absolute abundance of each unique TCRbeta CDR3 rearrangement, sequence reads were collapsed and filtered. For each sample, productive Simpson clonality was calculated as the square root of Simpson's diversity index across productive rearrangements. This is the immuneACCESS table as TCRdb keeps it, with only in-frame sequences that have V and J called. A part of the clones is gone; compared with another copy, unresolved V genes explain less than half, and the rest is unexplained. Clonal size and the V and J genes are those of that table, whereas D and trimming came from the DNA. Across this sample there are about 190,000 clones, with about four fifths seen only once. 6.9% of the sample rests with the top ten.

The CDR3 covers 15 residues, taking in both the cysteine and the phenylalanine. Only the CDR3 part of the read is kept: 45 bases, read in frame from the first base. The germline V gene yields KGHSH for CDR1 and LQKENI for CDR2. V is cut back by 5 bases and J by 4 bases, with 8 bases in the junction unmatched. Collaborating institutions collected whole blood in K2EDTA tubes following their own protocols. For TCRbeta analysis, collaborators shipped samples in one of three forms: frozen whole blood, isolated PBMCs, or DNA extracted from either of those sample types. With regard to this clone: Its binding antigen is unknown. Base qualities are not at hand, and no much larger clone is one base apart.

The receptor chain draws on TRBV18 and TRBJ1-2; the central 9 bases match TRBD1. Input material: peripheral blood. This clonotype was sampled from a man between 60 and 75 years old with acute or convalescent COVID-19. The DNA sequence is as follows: TGTGCCAGCTCAACCCGGACAGGGGCGGGCTATGGCTACACCTTC. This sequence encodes CASSTRTGAGYGYTF.